This T cell receptor beta chain is drawn from a study of blood T cells in healthy people across ages. The study, taken as a whole, reports: Getting older went along with TCR beta diversity per million T cells dropping roughly linearly.

A second PCR, run for about 7 to 11 cycles, used a sample-barcoded 5' primer plus a J-beta primer mix. MiXCR, applied by TCRdb to the 5' RACE reads, yields one record per CDR3 protein. The data contain 1.6 million or so distinct CDR3 sequences, roughly a third of them singletons. Comments on this clonotype: The antigen is undetermined.

This TCR was recovered from a woman between 25 and 40 years old in good health. Sequencing was carried out using blood.

This chain's CDR3 is CASSLGTSANYGYTF. The CDR3 DNA is TGTGCCAGCAGCTTAGGTACATCGGCAAACTATGGCTACACCTTC. The V call is TRBV7-9, the J call TRBJ1-2; D is undetermined. This CDR3 comprises 15 residues. Trimming left V 1 base short and J 2 bases short, with 11 bases between. From germline, CDR1 is SEHNR and CDR2 FQNEAQ (reference sequence). The complete variable domain, with remaining parts taken from reference TRBV7-9 and TRBJ1-2, reads DTGVSQNPRHKITKRGQNVTFRCDPISEHNRLYWYRQTLGQGPEFLTYFQNEAQLEKSRLLSDRFSAERPKGSFSTLEIQRTEQGDSAMYLCASSLGTSANYGYTFGSGTRLTVV.